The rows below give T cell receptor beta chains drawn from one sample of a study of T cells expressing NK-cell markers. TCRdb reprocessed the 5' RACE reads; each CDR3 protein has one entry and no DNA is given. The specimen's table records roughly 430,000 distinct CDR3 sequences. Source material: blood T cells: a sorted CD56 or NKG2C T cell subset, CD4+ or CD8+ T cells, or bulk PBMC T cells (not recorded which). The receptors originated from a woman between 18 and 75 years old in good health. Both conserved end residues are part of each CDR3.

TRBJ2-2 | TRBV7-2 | CASSLVRETGELFF
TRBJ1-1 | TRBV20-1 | CSARDPAGPNTEAFF
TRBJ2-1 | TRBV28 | CASSFWLGGGNEQFF
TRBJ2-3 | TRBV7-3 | CASSSSVTDTQYF
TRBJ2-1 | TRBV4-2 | CASSQAGTVNNEQFF
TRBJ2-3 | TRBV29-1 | CSGVEPGIDTQYF
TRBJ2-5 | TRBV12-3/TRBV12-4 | CASTGEPGQETQYF
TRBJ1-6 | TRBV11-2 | CASSLRSRELPLHF
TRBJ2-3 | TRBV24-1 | CATSSRTGGTDTQYF
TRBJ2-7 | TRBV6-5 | CASSSPTSTATDEQYF
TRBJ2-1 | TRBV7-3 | CASSLVQGRKYNEQFF
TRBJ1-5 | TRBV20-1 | CSAKHGLNSNQPQHF
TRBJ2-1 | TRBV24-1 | CATSDLRQECHEQFF
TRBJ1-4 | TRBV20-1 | CSAIAGNEKLFF
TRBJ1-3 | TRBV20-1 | CSARGVFGNTIYF
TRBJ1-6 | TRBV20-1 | CSAQQGSSYNSPLHF
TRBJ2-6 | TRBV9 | CASSPRVRLSSGANVLTF
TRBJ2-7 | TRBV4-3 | CASSQDLPGPYEQYF
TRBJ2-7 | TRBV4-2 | CASSQGEPYEQYF
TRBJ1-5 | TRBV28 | CASRSSGQPQHF
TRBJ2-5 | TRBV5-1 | CASSLGGLAGGNQETQYF
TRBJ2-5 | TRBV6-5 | CASSSPGLTSYF
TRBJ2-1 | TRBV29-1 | CSGDSGPSSYNEQFF
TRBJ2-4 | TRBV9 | CASSVGPGAKNIQYF
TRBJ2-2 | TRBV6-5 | CASSLTGEGTGELFF
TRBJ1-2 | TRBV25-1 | CASSDAGPDLYYGYTF
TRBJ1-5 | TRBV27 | CASSLRSGVNQPQHF
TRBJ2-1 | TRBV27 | CASSLVGPQTGIVEQFF
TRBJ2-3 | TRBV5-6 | CASSLQSDYTDTQYF
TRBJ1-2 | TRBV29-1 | CSVEHGDGYTF
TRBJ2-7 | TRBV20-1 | CSASPRGYEQYF
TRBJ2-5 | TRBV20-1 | CTYFNGETQYF
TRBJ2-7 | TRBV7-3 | CASSLRSGGPHEQYF
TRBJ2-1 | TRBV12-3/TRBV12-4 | CASSLSAGRDEQFF
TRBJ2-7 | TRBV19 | CASSTRDSPTAEQYF
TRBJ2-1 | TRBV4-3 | CASSQDYSTGDEQFF
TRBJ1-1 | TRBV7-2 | CASSYRQGGTEAFF
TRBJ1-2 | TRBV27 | CASSRQGRTYGYTF
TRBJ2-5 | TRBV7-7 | CASSFRQGPQETQYF
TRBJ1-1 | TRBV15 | CATSRVPGEAFF
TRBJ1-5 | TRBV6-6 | CASGLGPNQPQHF
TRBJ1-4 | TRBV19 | CASIPQGDGEKLFF
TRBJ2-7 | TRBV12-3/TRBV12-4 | CASSPGGPPYEQYF
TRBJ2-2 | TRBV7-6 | CASSWGLGAGELFF
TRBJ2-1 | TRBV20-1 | CSARFANNEQFF
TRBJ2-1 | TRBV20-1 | CSATLRGNSYNEQFF
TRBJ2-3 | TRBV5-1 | CASSTRDRGTDTQYF
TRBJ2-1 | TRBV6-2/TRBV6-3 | CASSYLMDRADEQFF
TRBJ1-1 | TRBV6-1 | CASSKRTGSRTEAFF
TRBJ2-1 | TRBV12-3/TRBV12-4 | CASKGAHEQFF
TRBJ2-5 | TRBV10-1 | CASSERTPMGETQYF